What follows describes a single T cell receptor beta chain. Its specificity is unknown. During the collection period, no donor immune events like infections were recorded. The data derive from a study of identifying expanded T cells in peripheral blood. Notes on the study in general: About 1.2 clones differed between technical replicates, versus roughly 16 and 20 over time. Variance in clone template counts between roughly 2-week samples significantly increased with total template count across all healthy donors.

TCRdb keeps only in-frame clones here, not all; method: immunoSEQ multiplex PCR. Of approximately 79,000 clones detected, 75% to 90% appear once; the ten largest clones hold under 3.5%. Per germline, CDR1 SGDLS and CDR2 YYNGEE. The CDR3 is made up of 15 amino acids. V gave up 4 bases and J gave up 4 bases, with 16 bases separating them. The receptor was derived from a person aged 18-69 years in good health. This rearrangement joins TRBV9 to TRBJ2-3, with D perhaps being TRBD1 or TRBD2 (5 bases each). The sequencing sample was made of blood. The CDR3 DNA reads TGTGCCAGCAGCCCAAGCCCGGGGCCATCAGATACGCAGTATTTT. This codes for CASSPSPGPSDTQYF.